The 2 T cell receptor beta chains below come from one sample, sequenced in a study of blood T cell repertoires in COVID-19. Profiled with immunoSEQ multiplex PCR; TCRdb holds only in-frame clones, not every one. The sample includes about 160,000 clones, about 85% of them seen just once. The sequenced sample was peripheral blood. Receptors were obtained from an older man with COVID-19, enrolled during active disease.

CDR3 region: CASSEYGNQPQHF. As DNA, the CDR3 is TGTGCCAGCAGTGAATATGGCAATCAGCCCCAGCATTTT. This chain links TRBV6-1 with TRBJ1-5; D is unclear. The germline gives CDR1 MNHNS, CDR2 SASEGT. V shed 2 bases and J shed 2 bases, with 4 bases lying between them. The CDR3 extends over 13 amino acids.

The rearrangement uses TRBV12-3 or TRBV12-4 and TRBJ1-2; unclear D gene. V shed 3 bases and J shed 4 bases, with 9 bases lying between them. The CDR3 runs to 13 residues. The chain's CDR3 is CASSFVLGYGYTF. CDR3 in DNA: TGTGCCAGCAGTTTTGTCCTAGGCTATGGCTACACCTTC.